These 12 T cell receptor beta chains were all obtained from the same sample, sequenced in a study of T cells in Graves' hyperthyroidism and ophthalmopathy. The TCR beta CDR3 regions underwent amplification using RNA transcripts as the source. The HTBI primer set drove a first-round RT-PCR of the TCR CDR3. TCRdb processed the multiplex PCR reads anew with MiXCR; each CDR3 protein has one entry. The sample includes a few hundred thousand distinct CDR3 sequences, approximately 14% of them seen just once. Sequenced: blood. All receptors come from a woman in her 30s with Graves' hyperthyroidism.

This clonotype showed up many times. The chain couples TRBV30 to TRBJ2-1, with TRBD2 matching over 11 bases. The CDR3 totals 14 residues. Per germline, CDR1 GTSNPN and CDR2 SVGIG (reference sequence). Trimming at V came to 2 bases and at J to 5 bases, leaving 2 bases not matched to a gene. The CDR3 loop is CAWSRGLADNEQFF. CDR3 bases: TGTGCCTGGAGTAGGGGACTAGCGGACAATGAGCAGTTCTTC.

The chain links TRBV7-9 to TRBJ2-2; D is possibly TRBD1 or TRBD2 (5 bases each). Germline CDR1 SEHNR, CDR2 FQNEAQ (reference sequence). The CDR3 extends over 13 amino acids. V gave up 11 bases and J gave up 1 base, with 11 bases separating them. DNA of the CDR3: TGTGCCGGGACCGAACAGAACACCGGGGAGCTGTTTTTT. Its protein is CAGTEQNTGELFF.

The chain joins TRBV20-1 to TRBJ2-1, with TRBD2 as a possible D gene (6 bases). V dropped 6 bases and J dropped 12 bases, with 24 bases sitting between them. The germline gives CDR1 DFQATT, CDR2 SNEGSKA (reference sequence). This CDR3 region has 14 residues. The CDR3 is CSALELAEHLGQFF. The CDR3 DNA is TGCAGTGCCTTGGAACTAGCCGAACATCTGGGGCAGTTCTTC.

This clonotype was seen repeatedly, ten times or more. The V gene is TRBV6-6, the J gene TRBJ2-3; D is tentatively TRBD1 or TRBD2 (6 bases each). Trimming stripped 2 bases from V and 1 base from J, with 16 bases between. Per the germline V gene, CDR1 is MNHNY and CDR2 is SVGAGI (reference sequence). CDR3 length: 17 residues. The CDR3 here is CASSYPSGGQGTDTQYF. In nucleotides, the CDR3 is TGTGCCAGCAGTTACCCCTCCGGGGGCCAAGGCACAGATACGCAGTATTTT.

This clonotype has a count of ten or more. V gene TRBV30 combines with J gene TRBJ1-1; D uncertain. This CDR3 is built from 14 residues. V lost 1 base to trimming and J lost 1 base, with 10 bases between them. CDR1 and CDR2 (germline): GTSNPN, SVGIG (reference sequence). The CDR3: CAWSAGLQNTEAFF. The CDR3 DNA sequence: TGTGCCTGGAGTGCCGGACTTCAGAACACTGAAGCTTTCTTT. The whole variable domain, remainder taken from reference TRBV30 and TRBJ1-1, is SQTIHQWPATLVQPVGSPLSLECTVEGTSNPNLYWYRQAAGRGLQLLFYSVGIGQISSEVPQNLSASRPQDRQFILSSKKLLLSDSGFYLCAWSAGLQNTEAFFGQGTRLTVV.

This clonotype appeared many times. V is TRBV20-1 and J is TRBJ2-7, with 13 bases lining up with TRBD2. The CDR3 length is 17 residues. Trimming at V came to 5 bases and at J to 1 base, leaving 11 bases not matched to a gene. Germline lookup yields CDR1 DFQATT and CDR2 SNEGSKA (reference sequence). CDR3 amino acids: CSAYVGLAGVLSYEQYF. CDR3 DNA sequence: TGCAGTGCTTACGTCGGACTAGCGGGAGTTTTGTCCTACGAGCAGTACTTC.

This clonotype was detected only a few times. The gene calls are TRBV11-2 and TRBJ2-1, with unresolved D. Trimming shortened V by 5 bases and J by 6 bases, and 20 bases separated the two germline ends. This CDR3 has 16 amino acids. CDR1 and CDR2 (germline): SGHAT, FQNNGV. The CDR3 coding sequence is TGTGCCAGCAGCCCCCCAGTAGGACGCCGTTTCAATGAGCAGTTCTTC. Its protein is CASSPPVGRRFNEQFF.

As regards this clonotype: Being one base from a much bigger clone, this may be a read error. V and J are TRBV7-9 and TRBJ1-2; D is ambiguous. V gave up 6 bases and J gave up 4 bases, with 12 bases separating them. The CDR3 spans 13 residues. Looked up from germline, CDR1 is SEHNR and CDR2 is FQNEAQ (reference sequence). DNA for the CDR3: TGTGCCAGCAGTCAAGTACAGTCCTATGGCTACACCTTC. It encodes CASSQVQSYGYTF.

In DNA form, the CDR3 reads TGCAGCGTTATGGACAGGGATGACTATGGCTACACCTTC. This sequence encodes CSVMDRDDYGYTF. The chain joins TRBV29-1 to TRBJ1-2, with 8 bases that match TRBD1. Germline-derived CDR1 and CDR2 are SQVTM and ANQGSEA. V dropped 5 bases and J dropped 3; count of bases not matched to a gene: 5. The length of the CDR3 is 13 residues.

The genes are TRBV27 and TRBJ2-7; D might be TRBD1 (5 bases). Trimming cost V 4 bases and J 5 bases, with 15 bases left between them. Germline V gene sequence: CDR1 MNHEY, CDR2 SMNVEV (reference sequence). The CDR3 length is 14 residues. CDR3: CASSWGGIAHEQYF. CDR3 nucleotides: TGTGCCAGCAGTTGGGGCGGAATCGCCCACGAGCAGTACTTC.

This clonotype was detected ten times or more. The chain links TRBV12-3 or TRBV12-4 to TRBJ2-5, with a tentative D call TRBD2 (6 bases). The length of the CDR3 is 13 residues. V dropped 6 bases and J dropped 5 bases, with 13 bases sitting between them. CDR3 sequence (DNA): TGTGCCAGCAGGCTCGCTGGGGGGGAGACCCAGTACTTC. It yields the protein CASRLAGGETQYF.

This clonotype was detected many times. The gene calls are TRBV20-1 and TRBJ2-1, with TRBD1 matching 9 bases. V dropped 6 bases and J dropped 9; count of bases not matched to a gene: 12. Per the germline V gene, CDR1 is DFQATT and CDR2 is SNEGSKA (reference sequence). This CDR3 region has 14 residues. DNA of the CDR3: TGCAGTGCACCGACCGGGACAGGGATAGGTGAGCAGTTCTTC. Translation: CSAPTGTGIGEQFF.